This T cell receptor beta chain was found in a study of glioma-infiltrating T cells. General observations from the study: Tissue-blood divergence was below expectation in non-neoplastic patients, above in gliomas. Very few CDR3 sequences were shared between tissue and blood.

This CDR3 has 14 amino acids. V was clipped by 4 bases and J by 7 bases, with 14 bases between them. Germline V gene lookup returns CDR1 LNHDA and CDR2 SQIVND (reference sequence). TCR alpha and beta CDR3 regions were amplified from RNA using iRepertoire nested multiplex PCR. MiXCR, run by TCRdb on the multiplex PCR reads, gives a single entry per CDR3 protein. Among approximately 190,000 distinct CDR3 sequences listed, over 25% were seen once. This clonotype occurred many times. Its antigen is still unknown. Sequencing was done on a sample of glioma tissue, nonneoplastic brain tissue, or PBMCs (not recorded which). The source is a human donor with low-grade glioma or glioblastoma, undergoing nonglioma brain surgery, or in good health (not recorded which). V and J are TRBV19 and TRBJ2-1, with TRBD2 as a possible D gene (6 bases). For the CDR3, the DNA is TGTGCCAGTAGTACTCCGGGACTCGAGAATGAGCAGTTCTTC. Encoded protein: CASSTPGLENEQFF.